The 32 T cell receptor beta chains presented below share a single source sample, sequenced in a study of blood T cell repertoires in COVID-19. Data came from immunoSEQ multiplex PCR; TCRdb stores just in-frame clones and leaves some out. The sample includes fewer than 300,000 clones, approximately 88% of them seen just once. Specimen: PBMCs or T cells enriched from blood (not recorded which). The receptors originated from a woman between 35 and 50 years old with acute COVID-19.

The rearrangement joins TRBV7-9 to TRBJ1-4, with 7 bases matching TRBD1. After removal of 5 bases from V and 8 bases from J, the junction contained 5 bases not matched to a gene. Germline V gene lookup returns CDR1 SEHNR and CDR2 FQNEAQ (reference sequence). The CDR3 length is 13 residues. The CDR3 is CASSPEGAEKLFF. In DNA form, the CDR3 reads TGTGCCAGCAGCCCCGAGGGGGCCGAAAAACTGTTTTTT. Together with reference TRBV7-9 and TRBJ1-4, the CDR3 gives the full variable domain: DTGVSQNPRHKITKRGQNVTFRCDPISEHNRLYWYRQTLGQGPEFLTYFQNEAQLEKSRLLSDRFSAERPKGSFSTLEIQRTEQGDSAMYLCASSPEGAEKLFFGSGTQLSVL.

This chain uses TRBV5-6 with TRBJ2-7; TRBD1 might be the D (6 bases). V was pared by 1 base and J by 0 bases, with 11 bases between. The length of the CDR3 is 15 residues. Germline loops: CDR1 SGHDT, CDR2 YYEEEE. The CDR3 DNA reads as TGTGCCAGCAGCTTGACGGGACACCTCTCCTACGAGCAGTACTTC. Its translation: CASSLTGHLSYEQYF.

The chain couples TRBV24-1 to TRBJ2-5; 7 nucleotides align to TRBD1. Per germline, CDR1 KGHDR and CDR2 SFDVKD. With 5 bases clipped from V and 0 bases from J, the junction kept 2 bases outside the gene matches. The CDR3 length is 14 residues. The CDR3 sequence is CATSVGQDQETQYF. CDR3 in DNA: TGTGCCACCAGTGTTGGACAGGACCAAGAGACCCAGTACTTC.

The gene calls are TRBV28 and TRBJ1-3; D is ambiguous. CDR3 size: 16 residues. Germline values: CDR1 MDHEN, CDR2 SYDVKM. V was clipped by 1 base and J by 0 bases, with 10 bases between them. CDR3 protein: CASSLSVFVSGNTIYF. The DNA for the CDR3 is TGTGCCAGCAGTTTATCAGTTTTCGTCTCTGGAAACACCATATATTTT.

For the CDR3, the DNA is TGCGCCAGCAGTCGAAGTTTCAGGGGACAAGAGACCCAGTACTTC. It is translated as CASSRSFRGQETQYF. The V call is TRBV23-1, the J call TRBJ2-5, with a possible D match to TRBD1 (6 bases). TRBV23-1 is an ORF; its function is uncertain. V was cut by 4 bases and J by 2 bases, with 14 bases left in between. The CDR3 runs 15 residues.

CDR3 region: CASSLTRTGGRYEQYF. CDR3 nucleotide sequence: TGTGCCAGTAGTCTCACGAGGACAGGGGGAAGGTACGAGCAGTACTTC. The chain joins TRBV19 to TRBJ2-7, with 10 bases matching TRBD1. Germline V gene data show CDR1 as LNHDA and CDR2 as SQIVND (reference sequence). The CDR3 runs to 16 residues. J was trimmed by 4 bases and V by 5 bases; bases with no gene match: 11.

This clone was seen once. The CDR3 DNA follows: TGTGCCAGCAGTTACATGGACAACTCCTATGGCTACACCTTC. Translation gives CASSYMDNSYGYTF. The chain couples TRBV6-2 or TRBV6-3 to TRBJ1-2; D might be TRBD1 (5 bases). V was clipped by 2 bases and J by 4 bases, with 11 bases between them. CDR1 is MNHEY and CDR2 is SVGEGT in the germline V gene. This CDR3 region has 14 residues.

The chain recombines TRBV2 with TRBJ1-1; D call uncertain. Germline CDR1 is SNHLY and CDR2 is FYNNEI. The CDR3 contains 11 residues. V gave up 10 bases and J gave up 6 bases, with 12 bases separating them. DNA for the CDR3: TGTGCCACCCTAGAGGGAGCTGAAGCTTTCTTT. Translation gives CATLEGAEAFF.

V usage is TRBV28 and J usage is TRBJ1-3, with D perhaps TRBD1 (5 bases). CDR1 is MDHEN and CDR2 is SYDVKM in the germline V gene. Trimming took 4 bases from V and 0 from J, leaving 7 bases between them. This CDR3 is 14 amino acids long. The CDR3 protein is CASSYDSSGNTIYF. The DNA for the CDR3 is TGTGCCAGCAGTTACGACAGCTCTGGAAACACCATATATTTT.

V is TRBV11-3 and J is TRBJ2-1, with 9 bases lining up with TRBD2. CDR1 is SGHNT, CDR2 YENEEA, per germline. The CDR3 has 15 residues. After removal of 5 bases from V and 7 bases from J, the junction contained 9 bases not matched to a gene. CDR3 nucleotides: TGTGCCAGCAGCCCAATAGCGGGAGCGAGGAATGAGCAGTTCTTC. It encodes CASSPIAGARNEQFF. Complete variable domain (other parts from reference TRBV11-3 and TRBJ2-1): EAGVVQSPRYKIIEKKQPVAFWCNPISGHNTLYWYLQNLGQGPELLIRYENEEAVDDSQLPKDRFSAERLKGVDSTLKIQPAELGDSAVYLCASSPIAGARNEQFFGPGTRLTVL.

The chain uses TRBV4-1 and TRBJ1-5; possible D gene TRBD1, 6 bases. Trimming took off 2 bases at V and 0 bases at J, with 14 bases between the two ends. The CDR3 loop spans 17 amino acids. Germline V gives CDR1 MGHRA, CDR2 YSYEKL. The CDR3 sequence: CASSQLFTGYSNQPQHF. The CDR3 nucleotides are TGCGCCAGCAGCCAATTGTTCACAGGGTATAGCAATCAGCCCCAGCATTTT.

CDR3 sequence: CASSWTTSGTEQFF. The DNA of the CDR3 is TGCGCCAGCAGCTGGACAACTAGCGGGACTGAGCAGTTCTTC. The gene calls are TRBV5-1 and TRBJ2-1, with TRBD2 matching over 10 bases. The CDR3 covers 14 residues. The germline CDR1 and CDR2 sequences are SGHRS and YFSETQ. With 3 bases clipped from V and 9 bases from J, the junction kept 6 bases outside the gene matches.

The CDR3 region is CASSPFGREGYEQYF. The CDR3 DNA reads TGTGCCAGCAGCCCCTTTGGGCGGGAAGGCTACGAGCAGTACTTC. The rearrangement links TRBV7-2 to TRBJ2-7; a possible D gene is TRBD2 (6 bases). Germline CDR1 reads SGHTA; CDR2 reads FQGNSA. The CDR3 runs 15 residues. Trimming pared 5 bases from V and 3 bases from J, leaving 17 bases between. Drawing the rest from reference TRBV7-2 and TRBJ2-7, the complete variable domain is GAGVSQSPSNKVTEKGKDVELRCDPISGHTALYWYRQSLGQGLEFLIYFQGNSAPDKSGLPSDRFSAERTGGSVSTLTIQRTQQEDSAVYLCASSPFGREGYEQYFGPGTRLTVT.

This clone is a singleton in its sample. The chain links TRBV7-9 to TRBJ2-4; TRBD2 matches at 7 bases. The ends lost 5 bases at V and 4 bases at J; junction bases unmatched: 11. Looked up from germline, CDR1 is SEHNR and CDR2 is FQNEAQ (reference sequence). CDR3 length equals 16 residues. Here the CDR3 reads CASSPTSLADKNIQYF. The CDR3 DNA is TGTGCCAGCAGCCCGACCTCTCTAGCGGATAAAAACATTCAGTACTTC.

This clone came up a few times. This chain joins TRBV7-9 and TRBJ1-2; the D is unclear. Trimming pared 7 bases from V and 0 bases from J, leaving 9 bases between. Germline CDR1 reads SEHNR; CDR2 reads FQNEAQ (reference sequence). CDR3 length: 13 residues. CDR3: CASTPSTNYGYTF. The CDR3 DNA reads TGTGCCAGCACTCCGAGCACTAACTATGGCTACACCTTC.

The chain has TRBV3-1 (or the pseudogene TRBV3-2) and TRBJ2-1, with TRBD2 matching 8 bases. The germline gives CDR1 LGHDT, CDR2 YNNKEL (reference sequence). The CDR3 length is 15 residues. The V segment lost 0 bases and the J segment 4 bases; nucleotides outside the gene matches: 2. CDR3: CASSQELAEYNEQFF. Here the CDR3 DNA reads TGTGCCAGCAGCCAAGAACTAGCGGAGTACAATGAGCAGTTCTTC.

The chain has TRBV6-5 and TRBJ1-4; possibly TRBD1 for D (5 bases). There are 16 residues in the CDR3. Germline lookup yields CDR1 MNHEY and CDR2 SVGAGI. Deletions cut 1 base from V and 0 bases from J, with 9 bases between. The CDR3 bases are TGTGCCAGCAGTTACTTCAAGGGGTCAACTAATGAAAAACTGTTTTTT. Amino acids: CASSYFKGSTNEKLFF.

The V gene is TRBV27, the J gene TRBJ1-1; TRBD1 is a possible D gene (5 bases). Trimming removed 8 bases from V and 7 bases from J, with 11 bases in between. This CDR3 contains 11 residues. Germline CDR1 reads MNHEY; CDR2 reads SMNVEV (reference sequence). CDR3 DNA: TGTGCCAGCCGGAGGGGAGGTGAAGCTTTCTTT. Protein: CASRRGGEAFF.

V is TRBV3-1 (or the pseudogene TRBV3-2) and J is TRBJ2-1; TRBD2 is a possible D gene (5 bases). This CDR3 is built from 14 residues. Trimming stripped 4 bases from V and 4 bases from J, with 11 bases between. Germline V gives CDR1 LGHDT, CDR2 YNNKEL (reference sequence). In DNA form, the CDR3 reads TGTGCCAGCAGCCGGTTAACGGGGTACAATGAGCAGTTCTTC. It translates to CASSRLTGYNEQFF.

The chain carries TRBV4-3 and TRBJ2-2; D is perhaps TRBD1 (6 bases). This CDR3 has 17 amino acids. Germline V CDR1 and CDR2: LGHNA, YSLEER. Trimming pared 1 base from V and 6 bases from J, leaving 18 bases between. CDR3 protein: CASSQGALGGLAGELFF. CDR3 bases: TGCGCCAGCAGCCAAGGCGCCCTAGGGGGTTTAGCCGGGGAGCTGTTTTTT.

This clone has only one observation. This CDR3 reads CASRDQGLRQYV. CDR3 coding DNA: TGTGCCAGCAGAGACCAGGGGTTGCGGCAGTACGTC. The chain links TRBV6-5 to TRBJ2-7, with D maybe TRBD1 (6 bases). Trimming stripped 6 bases from V and 9 bases from J, with 15 bases between. This CDR3 spans 12 amino acids. Germline assignment: CDR1 MNHEY and CDR2 SVGAGI.

V usage is TRBV21-1 and J usage is TRBJ1-4. TRBV21-1 is a documented pseudogene. The CDR3 extends over 17 amino acids. The CDR3 DNA follows: TGTGCCAGCAGCCCCTTCCTCGGGTATTCAACTAATGAAAAACTGTTTTTT. Translating gives CASSPFLGYSTNEKLFF.

This clone was counted between two and nine times. The rearrangement uses TRBV10-2 and TRBJ2-1; D gene unclear. Germline loops: CDR1 WSHSY, CDR2 SAAADI. Trimming cost V 4 bases and J 4 bases, with 2 bases left between them. The CDR3 consists of 11 residues. The CDR3 DNA follows: TGCGCCAGCAGTGCGTACAATGAGCAGTTCTTC. This codes for CASSAYNEQFF.

The rearrangement joins TRBV10-3 to TRBJ1-3; TRBD1 might be the D (5 bases). Germline CDR1 ENHRY, CDR2 SYGVKD. The V end lost 6 bases, the J end lost 0 bases, and 12 bases lay between the germline ends. The CDR3 has 15 residues. CDR3 residues: CAIRGDGSSGNTIYF. CDR3 sequence (DNA): TGTGCCATCAGGGGGGACGGGAGCTCTGGAAACACCATATATTTT.

This sequence joins TRBV3-1 (or the pseudogene TRBV3-2) and TRBJ1-2, with 7 bases identical to TRBD1. Germline assignment: CDR1 LGHDT and CDR2 YNNKEL (reference sequence). Trimming cost V 2 bases and J 2 bases; bases outside gene matches: 2. The CDR3 totals 14 residues. Here the CDR3 reads CASSQTGVNYGYTF. DNA of the CDR3: TGTGCCAGCAGCCAAACAGGGGTGAACTATGGCTACACCTTC.

V gene TRBV10-2 combines with J gene TRBJ2-7; TRBD2 aligns across 8 bases. With V trimmed by 2 bases and J by 2 bases, 11 bases remained unmatched. Looked up from germline, CDR1 is WSHSY and CDR2 is SAAADI. CDR3 length: 17 residues. The CDR3 DNA is TGCGCCAGCAGTGAGGGAGGGTTGAGCGGGAGACCCTACGAGCAGTACTTC. This encodes CASSEGGLSGRPYEQYF.

The rearrangement links TRBV19 to TRBJ1-5; TRBD1 matches at 9 bases. CDR1 LNHDA and CDR2 SQIVND come from the germline V gene (reference sequence). After removal of 2 bases from V and 7 bases from J, the junction contained 3 bases not matched to a gene. There are 14 residues in the CDR3. The CDR3 DNA sequence: TGTGCCAGTAGTATAACAGGGGGCAGGCAGCCCCAGCATTTT. This translates into CASSITGGRQPQHF.

The V call is TRBV5-1, the J call TRBJ1-1; the match to TRBD1 covers 10 bases. CDR1 SGHRS and CDR2 YFSETQ come from the germline V gene. This CDR3 region has 14 residues. With 3 bases clipped from V and 8 bases from J, the junction kept 7 bases outside the gene matches. Here the CDR3 reads CASSSGQGIEEAFF. Here the CDR3 DNA reads TGCGCCAGCAGCTCGGGACAGGGGATTGAGGAAGCTTTCTTT.

The sample holds a few counts of this clone. The chain couples TRBV28 to TRBJ2-1; TRBD2 matches 11 bases. The CDR3 contains 15 residues. The V gene end was trimmed by 3 bases and the J gene end by 9 bases; junction bases not matched to a gene: 7. Germline CDR1 is MDHEN and CDR2 is SYDVKM. The CDR3 coding sequence is TGTGCCAGCAGTTTTGGACTAGCGGGCTCGGGTGAGCAGTTCTTC. As protein: CASSFGLAGSGEQFF.

The chain has TRBV18 and TRBJ1-1; possible D gene TRBD1, 6 bases. V gave up 6 bases and J gave up 2 bases, with 13 bases separating them. CDR1 KGHSH and CDR2 LQKENI come from the germline V gene. The CDR3 contains 14 residues. The CDR3: CASSLDRLNTEAFF. CDR3 in DNA: TGTGCCAGCTCTCTAGACAGGTTAAACACTGAAGCTTTCTTT.

This clone appeared a single time. This chain uses TRBV7-2 with TRBJ1-6, with D unclear. The germline V and J ends were trimmed by 5 bases and 13 bases, with 9 bases remaining between them. The V gene's germline CDR1 is SGHTA and CDR2 FQGNSA. The CDR3 contains 11 residues. This CDR3 reads CASSVRHPLHF. In DNA, the CDR3 is TGTGCCAGCAGCGTCAGACATCCCCTCCACTTT.

This clone was recorded a few times. The chain combines TRBV3-1 (or the pseudogene TRBV3-2) with TRBJ2-2, with TRBD1 as a possible D gene (6 bases). Trimming shortened V by 5 bases and J by 7 bases, and 17 bases separated the two germline ends. Germline V lookup: CDR1 LGHDT, CDR2 YNNKEL (reference sequence). CDR3 length: 15 residues. This chain's CDR3 is CASSYGTNAVGELFF. CDR3 DNA: TGTGCCAGCAGCTATGGGACAAATGCCGTCGGGGAGCTGTTTTTT.